This T cell receptor beta chain was found in a study of type 1 regulatory T cells. Study as a whole: An in vitro protocol generated T-allo10, a Tr1-enriched, alloantigen-specific CD4 T cell product.

This clonotype was picked up a small number of times. Antigen: not known. Per the germline V gene, CDR1 is SGHVS and CDR2 is FQNEAQ. The V and J ends lost 4 bases and 9 bases respectively, with 10 bases between them. The CDR3 has 12 residues. TCRdb analysed the reads with MiXCR anew, one entry per CDR3 protein. The sample holds roughly 65,000 distinct CDR3 sequences, 49% seen once. The study's findings and limits: Type 1 regulatory T cells had a more restricted TCR repertoire than non-type 1 regulatory T cells.

The sequence came from a human donor in good health. The sample consisted of cultured non-Tr1 T cells, either the whole culture or a sorted T cell fraction (not recorded which). The rearrangement joins TRBV7-8 to TRBJ2-1; a weak D match, TRBD1 (5 bases). In DNA form, the CDR3 reads TGTGCCAGCAGCTCCGACAGTCGTGAGCAGTTCTTC. This codes for CASSSDSREQFF. Filled out from reference TRBV7-8 and TRBJ2-1, the complete variable domain reads GAGVSQSPRYKVAKRGQDVALRCDPISGHVSLFWYQQALGQGPEFLTYFQNEAQLDKSGLPSDRFFAERPEGSVSTLKIQRTQQEDSAVYLCASSSDSREQFFGPGTRLTVL.